A single count supports the clone carrying this TCR beta chain. This sample is part of a study of CD8 T cells in Susac syndrome. Background on the study: Patients with Susac syndrome were therapy-naive, treated with corticosteroids, or treated with intravenous immunoglobulin alone when blood was collected.

Reverse transcription of roughly 0.5 to 1 ug RNA was performed with random hexamers. TCRdb re-derived calls from the immunoSEQ multiplex PCR reads in MiXCR, one entry per CDR3 protein. The sample carries under 95,000 distinct CDR3 sequences, around 94% recorded once. After removal of 0 bases from V and 4 bases from J, the junction contained 1 base not matched to a gene. Germline CDR1 reads SGHDN; CDR2 reads FVKESK. The CDR3 covers 15 residues. The chain uses TRBV14 and TRBJ2-1; 9 nucleotides align to TRBD2. The sequenced sample consisted of CD4+ T cells from PBMCs. This clonotype was obtained from a human donor with Susac syndrome. For the CDR3, the DNA is TGTGCCAGCAGCCAAGATCTAGCGGGGTACAATGAGCAGTTCTTC. It is translated as CASSQDLAGYNEQFF.